These 11 T cell receptor beta chains originate from one sample sequenced in a study of tumor-infiltrating lymphocytes in primary liver carcinoma. Joint extraction of RNA and DNA used roughly 18-34 mg of bulk tissue that was unsorted. Researchers generated TCR beta cDNA from roughly 520 ng of total RNA, relying on a constant-region primer. Slightly modified ARM-PCR, run as three nested multiplex PCR rounds, produced the TCR beta libraries. In the first two PCR rounds, TRBV1-TRBV30 forward primers were paired with a C-beta reverse primer, and each round lasted about 9 cycles. From the multiplex PCR reads, TCRdb called clonotypes with MiXCR, one entry per CDR3 protein. The sample consists of roughly 200,000 distinct CDR3 sequences, around four fifths of them appearing once. Sequencing input: tumor tissue from primary liver carcinoma. The receptors come from a man aged 40-49 years with primary liver carcinoma and hepatitis B virus infection.

To note about this clonotype: At one of its ends the junction is not consistent with the germline gene, which may arise from a read error. The chain combines TRBV29-1 with TRBJ2-1, with D possibly being TRBD1 or TRBD2 (5 bases each). The CDR3 sequence is 11 residues long. Looked up from germline, CDR1 is SQVTM and CDR2 is ANQGSEA. The CDR3 region has the DNA TGTAGCGCGGACAAGTACAATGAGCAGTTCTTC. As protein: CSADKYNEQFF.

The chain uses TRBV21-1 and TRBJ2-5. TRBV21-1 is labeled a pseudogene. There are 13 residues in the CDR3. CDR3 DNA: TGTGCCAGCCTTGCTGCTTTCCAAGAGACCCGATACTTC. Translated: CASLAAFQETRYF.

The V call is TRBV12-3 or TRBV12-4, the J call TRBJ2-2, with D possibly being TRBD1 or TRBD2 (6 bases each). Trimming removed 6 bases from V and 16 bases from J, with 36 bases in between. The CDR3 is 18 residues long. This chain's CDR3 is CASSFPMGGLANTGEPFF. The CDR3 DNA sequence: TGTGCCAGCAGCTTCCCCATGGGGGGCTTAGCGAACACCGGGGAACCGTTTTTT.

V and J are TRBV4-3 and TRBJ2-3; perhaps TRBD2 as D (6 bases). The germline V gene encodes CDR1 LGHNA and CDR2 YSLEER. Trimming pared 0 bases from V and 4 bases from J, leaving 26 bases between. This CDR3 is 20 amino acids long. DNA of the CDR3: TGCGCCAGCAGCCAAGATCTTCCGTCCGGGACTGGCGGGAAAGCAGATACGCAGTATTTT. This encodes CASSQDLPSGTGGKADTQYF.

Notes on this clonotype: One end of the junction fails to match germline, which may point to a read error. V and J are TRBV11-2 and TRBJ2-5; the D call may be TRBD1 or TRBD2 (5 bases each). The germline CDR1 and CDR2 sequences are SGHAT and FQNNGV. The CDR3 has 18 amino acids. CDR3 bases: TGTGCCATCAGCCCTAGCTCAATCCAGGGTATTGGGCGGAATACCCAGTACTTC. It translates to CAISPSSIQGIGRNTQYF.

As to this clonotype: The junction does not match germline at one end; this may be a read error. The chain couples TRBV5-6 to TRBJ2-7, with D perhaps TRBD2 (6 bases). The CDR3 covers 14 residues. CDR1 and CDR2 from the germline V gene are SGHDT and YYEEEE. The CDR3 nucleotides read TGTACCAGCAGCTCGGGAGCAGGTTCCTACGAGCAGTACTTC. Protein product: CTSSSGAGSYEQYF.

With respect to this clonotype: Lacking the conserved final phenylalanine or tryptophan, this CDR3 likely reflects a read error. V and J are TRBV28 and TRBJ1-6; 9 nucleotides line up with TRBD1. CDR3 length equals 15 residues. Germline CDR1 MDHEN, CDR2 SYDVKM. The CDR3 DNA is TGTACCAGCAGTTTATTCGGGACAGGGTATTCACCCCTCCACGTT. It codes for CTSSLFGTGYSPLHV.

This clonotype occurred once. The germline gene is not matched at one end of the junction; a read error may be the cause. The chain combines TRBV5-5 with TRBJ2-3; 7 bases are a match to TRBD2. The germline gives CDR1 SGHKS, CDR2 YYEKEE (reference sequence). This CDR3 spans 17 amino acids. CDR3 region: CASSATGTNGSGDTQYF. CDR3 sequence (DNA): TGTGCTAGCAGCGCGACCGGGACTAACGGGAGTGGAGATACGCAGTATTTT.

Concerning this clonotype: A read error may produce the germline difference seen at one junction end. This chain uses TRBV14 with TRBJ2-1; tentative D call: TRBD2 (6 bases). Germline V lookup: CDR1 SGHDN, CDR2 FVKESK. The CDR3 consists of 15 residues. DNA of the CDR3: TGTGCCATCAGCCAATGGACTAACGGGAACAATGAGCAGTTCTTC. This sequence encodes CAISQWTNGNNEQFF.

This clonotype has only a few counts. A much larger clone differs by one base, so this may be a read error. V usage is TRBV12-3 or TRBV12-4 and J usage is TRBJ2-3, with 7 bases fitting TRBD1. This CDR3 has 13 amino acids. Here the CDR3 reads CASSLTGTDMQYF. The CDR3 nucleotides read TGTGCCAGCAGTTTGACAGGGACAGATATGCAGTATTTT.

As for this clonotype: Compared with germline, one end of the junction differs, possibly owing to a read error. This chain links TRBV20-1 with TRBJ2-1; maybe TRBD2 (6 bases). The germline CDR1 and CDR2 sequences are DFQATT and SNEGSKA (reference sequence). This CDR3 is built from 15 residues. The CDR3 bases are TGCAGTACTAGAGATCTGGGACTCCGCTACAATGAGCAGTTCTTC. It specifies CSTRDLGLRYNEQFF.